Listed below are T cell receptor beta chains from one sample, sequenced in a study of blood T cell repertoires in COVID-19. This table comes from immunoSEQ multiplex PCR, and its TCRdb copy is limited to in-frame clones, with some not included. The table shows around 190,000 clones, with 80% to 85% occurring only once. Sequencing used peripheral blood. Receptors were obtained from a woman aged 70 to 79 with COVID-19, enrolled during active disease. The CDR3 runs from the conserved cysteine through the conserved F or W. The D gene is left open where the match is weak. Some rows have no size entry. The others give once, few or many, or a class for an expanded clone.

-	TRBV18	-	TRBJ1-5	TGTGCCAGCTCACCCACGGGGGGGAATCAGCCCCAGCATTTT	CASSPTGGNQPQHF
-	TRBV7-2	-	TRBJ2-2	TGTGCCAGCAGCTGGACTCCGACCGGGGAGCTGTTTTTT	CASSWTPTGELFF
-	TRBV28	TRBD1	TRBJ1-2	TGTGCCAGCAGTTCCGGACAGGGGGTGAATGGCTACACCTTC	CASSSGQGVNGYTF
-	TRBV7-3	-	TRBJ2-3	TGTGCCAGCAGCTTGGGGCTAGGGAGCACAGATACGCAGTATTTT	CASSLGLGSTDTQYF
-	TRBV4-3	-	TRBJ2-5	TGCGCCAGCAGCCAAGGTTCCGGGGGGCGAGAGACCCAGTACTTC	CASSQGSGGRETQYF
few	TRBV5-1	-	TRBJ2-7	TGCGCCAGCAGCTCCTCCCTAAGTGTATACGAGCAGTACTTC	CASSSSLSVYEQYF
-	TRBV6-2/TRBV6-3	-	TRBJ2-7	TGTGCCAGCAGTTACTCGTGGACACAAAATTACGAGCAGTACTTC	CASSYSWTQNYEQYF
-	TRBV24-1	TRBD1	TRBJ1-1	TGTGCCACCAGTGATTCCGGGACAGGGAATACTGAAGCTTTCTTT	CATSDSGTGNTEAFF
many	TRBV14	-	TRBJ2-7	TGTGCCAGCAGCCAAGGGGGACTGACTAGACTCGAGCAGTACTTC	CASSQGGLTRLEQYF
-	TRBV6-5	TRBD1	TRBJ1-2	TGTGCCAGCAGTCATCGACAGGGGAGCGCCATGTACACCTTC	CASSHRQGSAMYTF
few	TRBV5-1	-	TRBJ2-3	TGCGCCAGCACCCCGGGTGGCGGGGGCACAGATACGCAGTATTTT	CASTPGGGGTDTQYF
-	TRBV5-5	-	TRBJ2-6	TGTGCCAGCAGGGAGTTCGGAGGGGCCAACGTCCTGACTTTC	CASREFGGANVLTF
-	TRBV5-1	-	TRBJ2-7	TGCGCCAGCAGCTTGGATCCGAGCTCCTACGAGCAGTACTTC	CASSLDPSSYEQYF
-	TRBV4-3	-	TRBJ1-2	TGCGCCAGCAGCCAAGAATCAGCAGGGACTAACTATGGCTACACCTTC	CASSQESAGTNYGYTF
-	TRBV10-2	-	TRBJ1-1	TGCGCCAGCAGTTCCCGGGTGGGGAACACTGAAGCTTTCTTT	CASSSRVGNTEAFF
-	TRBV9	-	TRBJ2-1	TGTGCCAGCAGCGTAGCCCCCTCCAATGAGCAGTTCTTC	CASSVAPSNEQFF
-	TRBV7-2	TRBD1	TRBJ2-1	TGTGCCAGCAGCCTACGGCCGGGACAGGGAGGGGACAATGAGCAGTTCTTC	CASSLRPGQGGDNEQFF
once	TRBV11-2	TRBD2	TRBJ2-7	TGTGCCAGCAGCTTAGGAGACCTAGCGGGAGGGCCGGGGTTGTACGAGCAGTACTTC	CASSLGDLAGGPGLYEQYF
-	TRBV3-1/TRBV3-2	-	TRBJ2-1	TGTGCCAGCAGCCAAGGGCCCCCGGGAGTTGGCTACAATGAGCAGTTCTTC	CASSQGPPGVGYNEQFF
-	TRBV9	TRBD2	TRBJ2-7	TGTGCCAGCAGCATAGGGACTAGCGGGAGGGGCGAGCAGTACTTC	CASSIGTSGRGEQYF
-	TRBV5-1	-	TRBJ1-1	TGCGCCAGCAGCTTAGGTCGCGGGGCCCCGGCTTTCTTT	CASSLGRGAPAFF
-	TRBV5-6	TRBD1	TRBJ2-7	TGTGCCAGCAGCCAGACAGGGTCCGAGCAGTACTTC	CASSQTGSEQYF
-	TRBV18	-	TRBJ1-2	TGTGCCAGCTCAATTGATGATAGTCGGGGGGCGAGAGGCTACACCTTC	CASSIDDSRGARGYTF
-	TRBV7-9	TRBD2	TRBJ2-5	TGTGCCAGCAGCCCGATTCGGGGGGTACGGGAGACCCAGTACTTC	CASSPIRGVRETQYF
-	TRBV5-4	TRBD2	TRBJ2-1	TGTGCCAGCAGCTTGCCACTAGCGGGAGTCTATGAGCAGTTCTTC	CASSLPLAGVYEQFF
once	TRBV28	-	TRBJ2-7	TGTGCCAGCAGACAGGCGGGACTTACCTACGAGCAGTACTTC	CASRQAGLTYEQYF
-	TRBV28	TRBD2	TRBJ2-5	TGTGCCAGCAGTTTCCTGGCCCTAAGCGGGACTGGAGAGACCCAGTACTTC	CASSFLALSGTGETQYF
-	TRBV28	TRBD1	TRBJ2-7	TGTGCCAGCAGTTTGGGTTCAGGGGGCCCCTACGAGCAGTACTTC	CASSLGSGGPYEQYF
-	TRBV10-3	-	TRBJ1-2	TGTGCCATCAGTGAAGTAACGGGTAGTGTTAACTATGGCTACACCTTC	CAISEVTGSVNYGYTF